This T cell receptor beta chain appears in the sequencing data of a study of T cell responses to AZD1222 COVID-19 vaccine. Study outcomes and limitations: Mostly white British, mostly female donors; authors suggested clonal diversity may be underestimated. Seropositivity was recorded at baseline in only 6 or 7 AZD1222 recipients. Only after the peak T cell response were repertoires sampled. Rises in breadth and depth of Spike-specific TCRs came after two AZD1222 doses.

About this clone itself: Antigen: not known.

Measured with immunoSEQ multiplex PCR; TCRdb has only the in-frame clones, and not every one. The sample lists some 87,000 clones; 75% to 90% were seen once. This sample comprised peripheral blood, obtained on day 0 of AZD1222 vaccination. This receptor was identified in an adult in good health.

The CDR3 DNA follows: TGTGCCAGCAGCCCCCGCGGCAGGCACAATGAGCAGTTCTTC. This translates into CASSPRGRHNEQFF. This sequence joins TRBV5-4 and TRBJ2-1; D is uncertain. The germline CDR1 and CDR2 sequences are SGHNT and YYREEE (reference sequence). The CDR3 loop spans 14 amino acids. Trimming stripped 4 bases from V and 5 bases from J, with 13 bases between.